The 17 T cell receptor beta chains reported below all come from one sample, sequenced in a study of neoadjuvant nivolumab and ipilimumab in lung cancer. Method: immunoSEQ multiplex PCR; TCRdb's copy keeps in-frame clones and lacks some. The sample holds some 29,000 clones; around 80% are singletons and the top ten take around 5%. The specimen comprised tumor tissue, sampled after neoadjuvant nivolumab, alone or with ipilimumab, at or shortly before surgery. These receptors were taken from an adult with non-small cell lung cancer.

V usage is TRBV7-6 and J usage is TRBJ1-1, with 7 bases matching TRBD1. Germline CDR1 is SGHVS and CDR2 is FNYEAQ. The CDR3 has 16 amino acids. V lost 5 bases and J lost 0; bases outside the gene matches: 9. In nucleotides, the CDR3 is TGTGCCAGCAGCATGGGACAGCCCTTCATGAACACTGAAGCTTTCTTT. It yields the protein CASSMGQPFMNTEAFF.

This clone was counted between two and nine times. The CDR3 nucleotides are TGTGCCAGCAGCACCGGGACTAGCCAGTCCCAAGGCATGGAGTACTTC. It is translated as CASSTGTSQSQGMEYF. The chain joins TRBV7-2 to TRBJ2-7, with TRBD2 matching over 9 bases. Germline V gives CDR1 SGHTA, CDR2 FQGNSA. Germline trimming cut 5 bases from V and 11 bases from J; bases unmatched to any gene: 19. The CDR3 sequence is 16 residues long.

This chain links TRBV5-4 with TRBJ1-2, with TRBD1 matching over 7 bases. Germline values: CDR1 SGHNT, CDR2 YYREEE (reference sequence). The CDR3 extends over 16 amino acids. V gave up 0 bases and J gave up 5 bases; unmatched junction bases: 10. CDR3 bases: TGTGCCAGCAGCTTGGTTCAAGGGCCAGGGGGGTATGGCTACACCTTC. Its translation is CASSLVQGPGGYGYTF. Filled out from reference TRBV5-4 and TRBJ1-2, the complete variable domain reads ETGVTQSPTHLIKTRGQQVTLRCSSQSGHNTVSWYQQALGQGPQFIFQYYREEENGRGNFPPRFSGLQFPNYSSELNVNALELDDSALYLCASSLVQGPGGYGYTFGSGTRLTVV.

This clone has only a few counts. The CDR3 region is CASSPGDNYEQYF. The CDR3 DNA sequence: TGTGCCAGCTCACCAGGGGACAACTACGAGCAGTACTTC. The chain links TRBV18 to TRBJ2-7; weak D call: TRBD1 (6 bases). CDR1 is KGHSH, CDR2 LQKENI, per germline. Trimming stripped 2 bases from V and 3 bases from J, with 8 bases between. The CDR3 has 13 residues.

Here the CDR3 DNA reads TGTGCCAGCAGTTCCCAAGGGGGAGGGATGGGGCAGTTCTTC. It encodes CASSSQGGGMGQFF. The chain has TRBV27 and TRBJ2-1, with D tentatively TRBD2 (7 bases). Trimming cost V 4 bases and J 12 bases, with 19 bases left between them. This CDR3 is built from 14 residues. Germline V CDR1 and CDR2: MNHEY, SMNVEV (reference sequence).

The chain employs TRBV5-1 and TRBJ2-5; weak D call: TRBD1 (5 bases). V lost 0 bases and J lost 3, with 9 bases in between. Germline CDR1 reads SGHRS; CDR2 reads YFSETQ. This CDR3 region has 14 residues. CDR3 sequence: CASSLGTREETQYF. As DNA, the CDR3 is TGCGCCAGCAGCTTGGGGACACGGGAAGAGACCCAGTACTTC.

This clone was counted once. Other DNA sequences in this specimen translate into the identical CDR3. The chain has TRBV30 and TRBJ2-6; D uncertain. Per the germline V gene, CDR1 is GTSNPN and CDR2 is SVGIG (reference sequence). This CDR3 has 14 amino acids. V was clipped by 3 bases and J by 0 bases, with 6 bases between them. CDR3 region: CAWRRDSGANVLTF. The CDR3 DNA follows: TGTGCCTGGAGAAGAGACTCTGGGGCCAACGTCCTGACTTTC.

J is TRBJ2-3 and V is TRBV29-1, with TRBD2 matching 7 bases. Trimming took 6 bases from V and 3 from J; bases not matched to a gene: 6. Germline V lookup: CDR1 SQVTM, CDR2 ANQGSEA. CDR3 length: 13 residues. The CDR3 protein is CSVPGGVTDTQYF. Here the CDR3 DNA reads TGCAGCGTACCGGGGGGTGTTACAGATACGCAGTATTTT.

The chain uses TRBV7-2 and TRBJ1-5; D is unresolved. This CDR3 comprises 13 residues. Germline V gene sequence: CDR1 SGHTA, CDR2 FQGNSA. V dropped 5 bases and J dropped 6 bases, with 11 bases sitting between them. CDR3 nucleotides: TGTGCCAGCAGCGCAATCAATGGTCAGCCCCAGCATTTT. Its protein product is CASSAINGQPQHF.

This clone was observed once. CDR3 protein: CASSLEAGGGETQYF. DNA of the CDR3: TGTGCCAGCAGCTTAGAAGCGGGAGGAGGAGAGACCCAGTACTTC. The V call is TRBV7-9, the J call TRBJ2-5, with 9 nucleotides matching TRBD2. The CDR3 consists of 15 residues. Germline V CDR1 and CDR2: SEHNR, FQNEAQ (reference sequence). V was clipped by 1 base and J by 4 bases; unmatched bases: 4.

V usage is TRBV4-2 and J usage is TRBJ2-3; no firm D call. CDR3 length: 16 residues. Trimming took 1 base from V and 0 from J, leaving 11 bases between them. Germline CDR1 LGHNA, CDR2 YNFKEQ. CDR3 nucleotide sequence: TGTGCCAGCAGCCAAGGAACCTCAACTAGCACAGATACGCAGTATTTT. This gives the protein CASSQGTSTSTDTQYF.

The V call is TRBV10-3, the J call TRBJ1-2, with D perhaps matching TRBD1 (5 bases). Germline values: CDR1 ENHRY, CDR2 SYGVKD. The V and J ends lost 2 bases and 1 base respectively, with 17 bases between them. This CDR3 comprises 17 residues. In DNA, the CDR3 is TGTGCCATCAGTGAGGTACCTTTGGACGGGGGTAACTATGGCTACACCTTC. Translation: CAISEVPLDGGNYGYTF.

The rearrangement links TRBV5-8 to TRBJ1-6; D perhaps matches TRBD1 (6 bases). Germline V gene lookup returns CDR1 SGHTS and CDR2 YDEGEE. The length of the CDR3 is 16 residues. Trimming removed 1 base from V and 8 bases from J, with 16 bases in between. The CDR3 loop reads CASSLKGGQGYSPLHF. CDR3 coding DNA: TGTGCCAGCAGCTTGAAGGGGGGGCAGGGGTATTCACCCCTCCACTTT.

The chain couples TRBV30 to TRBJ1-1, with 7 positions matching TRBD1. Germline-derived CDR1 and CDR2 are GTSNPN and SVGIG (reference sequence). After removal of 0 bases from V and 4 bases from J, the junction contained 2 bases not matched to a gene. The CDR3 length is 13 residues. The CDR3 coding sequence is TGTGCCTGGAGTGTTGACAGGGTCACTGAAGCTTTCTTT. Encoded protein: CAWSVDRVTEAFF.

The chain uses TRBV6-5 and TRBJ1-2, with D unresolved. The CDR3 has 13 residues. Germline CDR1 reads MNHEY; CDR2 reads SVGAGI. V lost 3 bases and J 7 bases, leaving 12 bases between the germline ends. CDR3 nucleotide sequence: TGTGCCAGCAGTTATCCGGGCTGGAGTGGCTACACCTTC. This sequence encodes CASSYPGWSGYTF.

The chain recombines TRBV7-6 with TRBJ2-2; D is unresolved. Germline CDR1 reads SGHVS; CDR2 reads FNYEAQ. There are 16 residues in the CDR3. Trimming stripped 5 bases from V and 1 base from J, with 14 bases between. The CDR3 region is CASSHRAEMNTGELFF. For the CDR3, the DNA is TGTGCCAGCAGCCATAGGGCCGAGATGAACACCGGGGAGCTGTTTTTT.

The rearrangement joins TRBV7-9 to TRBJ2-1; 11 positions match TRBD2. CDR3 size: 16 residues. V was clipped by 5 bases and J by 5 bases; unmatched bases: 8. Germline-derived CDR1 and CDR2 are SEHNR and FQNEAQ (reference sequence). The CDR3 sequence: CASSLYLTSGDNEQFF. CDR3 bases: TGTGCCAGCAGCCTATACTTGACTAGCGGGGACAATGAGCAGTTCTTC.